The 27 T cell receptor beta chains below were found in one sample sequenced in a study of OX40 agonist ivuxolimab in advanced cancers. The library was obtained by the immunoSEQ multiplex PCR assay. In its TCRdb copy, this immuneACCESS table keeps in-frame sequences only and misses some clones. Where compared with another copy, unresolved V genes explain less than half of these, and the others have no known cause. For this sample there are around 40,000 clones; more than 75% appear just once. The ten top clones hold over 0.3% of the sample. The sample was CD4+ or CD8+ T cells sorted from blood, taken in a trial of the OX40 agonist ivuxolimab. The source of these receptors is an adult with an advanced solid tumor such as melanoma, head and neck, liver or kidney cancer.

The chain carries TRBV4-3 and TRBJ2-3; D not resolved. CDR3 size: 13 residues. Germline V gene sequence: CDR1 LGHNA, CDR2 YSLEER. The V and J ends lost 3 bases and 1 base respectively, with 5 bases between them. The CDR3 spells CASSHDGTDTQYF. DNA for the CDR3: TGCGCCAGCAGCCATGACGGCACAGATACGCAGTATTTT.

The CDR3 DNA sequence: TGTGCCAGCTCACGGGACCGGGACAGGGGGCCCGGGGAGCTGTTTTTT. It translates to CASSRDRDRGPGELFF. This sequence joins TRBV18 and TRBJ2-2; 12 bases are shared with TRBD1. From germline, CDR1 is KGHSH and CDR2 LQKENI. The length of the CDR3 is 16 residues. The ends lost 4 bases at V and 6 bases at J; junction bases unmatched: 6.

The V call is TRBV5-6, the J call TRBJ2-7; a weak D match, TRBD1 (6 bases). CDR1 SGHDT and CDR2 YYEEEE come from the germline V gene. V lost 4 bases and J lost 3, with 11 bases in between. The CDR3 runs to 13 residues. The CDR3 here is CASSQLQGYEQYF. CDR3 bases: TGTGCCAGCAGCCAGTTACAGGGCTACGAGCAGTACTTC.

The chain's CDR3 is CASSWDNQETQYF. In DNA form, the CDR3 reads TGTGCCAGCAGTTGGGACAACCAAGAGACCCAGTACTTC. This rearrangement joins TRBV5-6 to TRBJ2-5; D possibly corresponds to TRBD1 (6 bases). The V end was cut by 5 bases, the J end by 0 bases, with 8 bases between. This CDR3 contains 13 residues. Germline assignment: CDR1 SGHDT and CDR2 YYEEEE.

The gene calls are TRBV7-2 and TRBJ2-3, with a weak D call TRBD2 (5 bases). Germline CDR1 and CDR2: SGHTA and FQGNSA. This CDR3 has 16 residues. The V gene lost 4 bases and the J gene lost 1 base, with 15 bases spanning the gap. The CDR3 sequence is CASSSGIGPGTDTQYF. The CDR3 nucleotides read TGTGCCAGCAGCTCGGGGATTGGCCCTGGCACAGATACGCAGTATTTT.

This clone was counted a single time. The chain links TRBV10-3 to TRBJ1-1; D remains unclear. Trimming cost V 11 bases and J 3 bases, with 19 bases left between them. The CDR3 consists of 14 residues. From germline, CDR1 is ENHRY and CDR2 SYGVKD. In DNA form, the CDR3 reads TGTGCCGCCATCGGTTCGGAGGTGCACACTGAAGCTTTCTTT. This sequence encodes CAAIGSEVHTEAFF.

This chain connects TRBV6-5 to TRBJ1-1; perhaps TRBD1 as D (6 bases). CDR1 is MNHEY and CDR2 is SVGAGI in the germline V gene. The CDR3 runs to 13 residues. V lost 8 bases and J lost 0, with 10 bases in between. Written as DNA, the CDR3 is TGTGCCAGCTGGGGACACCTGAACACTGAAGCTTTCTTT. Residues: CASWGHLNTEAFF.

This chain uses TRBV30 with TRBJ1-3; the D gene is possibly TRBD1 (6 bases). CDR1 is GTSNPN, CDR2 SVGIG, per germline (reference sequence). Deletions cut 3 bases from V and 7 bases from J, with 13 bases between. The CDR3 has 13 residues. Written as DNA, the CDR3 is TGTGCCTGGAGAGCAGGGGTCGGTAACACCATATATTTT. Translated: CAWRAGVGNTIYF.

V and J are TRBV19 and TRBJ2-7, with D possibly TRBD2 on 6 matching bases. Trimming left V 7 bases short and J 9 bases short, with 25 bases between. The CDR3 length is 15 residues. Germline loops: CDR1 LNHDA, CDR2 SQIVND (reference sequence). The chain's CDR3 is CASNSGPSFSGGQYF. The CDR3 DNA reads TGTGCCAGTAACTCGGGACCGTCGTTCTCCGGGGGGCAGTACTTC.

The rearrangement uses TRBV6-1 and TRBJ2-7; 14 nucleotides align to TRBD2. Germline-derived CDR1 and CDR2 are MNHNS and SASEGT. V lost 0 bases to trimming and J lost 3 bases; unmatched junction nucleotides: 4. The CDR3 totals 17 residues. This CDR3 reads CASSEAVGLAGGYEQYF. The CDR3 DNA is TGTGCCAGCAGTGAAGCGGTTGGACTAGCGGGAGGCTACGAGCAGTACTTC.

The chain combines TRBV11-2 with TRBJ1-4; D remains ambiguous. The CDR3 sequence is 16 residues long. V gave up 5 bases and J gave up 3 bases, with 16 bases separating them. Germline values: CDR1 SGHAT, CDR2 FQNNGV. CDR3 bases: TGTGCCAGCAGCCCCGTCCCTATTGGGGCTAATGAAAAACTGTTTTTT. This encodes CASSPVPIGANEKLFF.

This sequence joins TRBV9 and TRBJ2-5; 9 bases are a match to TRBD2. The germline CDR1 and CDR2 sequences are SGDLS and YYNGEE. The V segment lost 4 bases and the J segment 5 bases; nucleotides outside the gene matches: 9. This CDR3 spans 15 amino acids. CDR3 in DNA: TGTGCCAGCAGCCGAAGCGGGGGGAATGTTGAGACCCAGTACTTC. Encoded protein: CASSRSGGNVETQYF.

In regard to this clone: At one of its ends the junction is not consistent with the germline gene, which may arise from a read error. The gene calls are TRBV4-2 and TRBJ1-2, with TRBD1 as a possible D gene (6 bases). The CDR3 contains 15 residues. Germline CDR1 reads LGHNA; CDR2 reads YNFKEQ. CDR3 protein: CTSSQEERGGYGYTF. CDR3 coding DNA: TGTACCAGCAGCCAAGAGGAAAGAGGGGGGTATGGCTACACCTTC.

The V gene is TRBV10-2, the J gene TRBJ1-4; possible D gene TRBD1, 6 bases. The CDR3 consists of 13 residues. Trimming left V 5 bases short and J 3 bases short, with 7 bases between. Per the germline V gene, CDR1 is WSHSY and CDR2 is SAAADI. The DNA for the CDR3 is TGCGCCAGCAGTACAGGGCCTAATGAAAAACTGTTTTTT. This translates into CASSTGPNEKLFF.

The DNA of the CDR3 is TGTGCCAGCAGTTACAGTTGGGACCGGGACTACGAGCAGTACTTC. Its translation: CASSYSWDRDYEQYF. The genes are TRBV6-5 and TRBJ2-7; D may match TRBD1 or TRBD2 (5 bases each). Germline CDR1 and CDR2: MNHEY and SVGAGI. V was shortened by 2 bases and J by 3 bases, with 14 bases between the two germline ends. The CDR3 loop spans 15 amino acids.

The chain recombines TRBV5-1 with TRBJ1-5, with D perhaps matching TRBD1 (5 bases). Trimming removed 4 bases from V and 1 base from J, with 18 bases in between. Germline loops: CDR1 SGHRS, CDR2 YFSETQ. The CDR3 sequence is 17 residues long. In nucleotides, the CDR3 is TGCGCCAGCAGCCAAGATCCCCAGGGAGGGAGCAATCAGCCCCAGCATTTT. Translation gives CASSQDPQGGSNQPQHF.

This chain uses TRBV27 with TRBJ2-5; TRBD1 might be the D (5 bases). Germline V gives CDR1 MNHEY, CDR2 SMNVEV (reference sequence). The CDR3 contains 15 residues. V was clipped by 6 bases and J by 4 bases, with 18 bases between them. CDR3 residues: CASRNQGFLGETQYF. Written as DNA, the CDR3 is TGTGCCAGCAGAAACCAGGGTTTCTTAGGAGAGACCCAGTACTTC.

The chain employs TRBV14 and TRBJ2-3; D call uncertain. V shed 5 bases and J shed 0 bases, with 12 bases lying between them. Germline lookup yields CDR1 SGHDN and CDR2 FVKESK. The length of the CDR3 is 15 residues. CDR3 sequence reads: CASSRLVSSTDTQYF. As DNA, the CDR3 is TGTGCCAGCAGCAGGCTGGTATCTAGCACAGATACGCAGTATTTT.

This clone occurred a few times. The chain carries TRBV28 and TRBJ1-1; no definite D call. CDR1 is MDHEN and CDR2 is SYDVKM in the germline V gene. The ends were cut back, 3 bases at V and 8 bases at J, with 10 bases in the middle. The CDR3 sequence is 12 residues long. The CDR3 is CASSLIGQEAFF. The DNA for the CDR3 is TGTGCCAGCAGTTTGATCGGGCAAGAAGCTTTCTTT.

The chain joins TRBV5-1 to TRBJ2-1; unclear D gene. Germline V gene lookup returns CDR1 SGHRS and CDR2 YFSETQ. V dropped 1 base and J dropped 2 bases, with 10 bases sitting between them. The CDR3 sequence is 15 residues long. This chain's CDR3 is CASSLWQVTYNEQFF. The CDR3 bases are TGCGCCAGCAGCTTGTGGCAGGTGACCTACAATGAGCAGTTCTTC.

The chain couples TRBV9 to TRBJ1-5; D unresolved. The CDR3 has 13 amino acids. Germline values: CDR1 SGDLS, CDR2 YYNGEE. Trimming pared 0 bases from V and 3 bases from J, leaving 4 bases between. The CDR3: CASSVGYNQPQHF. CDR3 coding DNA: TGTGCCAGCAGCGTAGGCTACAATCAGCCCCAGCATTTT.

This chain uses TRBV7-9 with TRBJ2-3, with D unclear. Trimming stripped 3 bases from V and 0 bases from J, with 4 bases between. The CDR3 spans 13 residues. Germline lookup yields CDR1 SEHNR and CDR2 FQNEAQ (reference sequence). The CDR3, as DNA: TGTGCCAGCAGCTTGATAAGCACAGATACGCAGTATTTT. Protein sequence: CASSLISTDTQYF.

V usage is TRBV7-2 and J usage is TRBJ2-7, with D possibly being TRBD2 (7 bases). This CDR3 comprises 15 residues. Germline CDR1 SGHTA, CDR2 FQGNSA. Trimming removed 5 bases from V and 5 bases from J, with 19 bases in between. This CDR3 is CASSQIFGGRDEQYF. In DNA form, the CDR3 reads TGTGCCAGCAGCCAGATTTTCGGGGGGCGCGACGAGCAGTACTTC.

The V and J genes are TRBV29-1 and TRBJ1-5; D is uncertain. Trimming removed 7 bases from V and 6 bases from J, with 13 bases in between. The V gene's germline CDR1 is SQVTM and CDR2 ANQGSEA. The CDR3 totals 12 residues. CDR3 protein: CSATLGGQPQHF. CDR3 coding DNA: TGCAGCGCAACCCTGGGCGGTCAGCCCCAGCATTTT. Full variable domain (outside the CDR3, taken from reference TRBV29-1 and TRBJ1-5): SAVISQKPSRDICQRGTSLTIQCQVDSQVTMMFWYRQQPGQSLTLIATANQGSEATYESGFVIDKFPISRPNLTFSTLTVSNMSPEDSSIYLCSATLGGQPQHFGDGTRLSIL.

CDR3 region: CATSRDQDTQYF. The CDR3 DNA follows: TGTGCCACCAGCAGAGATCAGGATACGCAGTATTTT. This chain links TRBV15 with TRBJ2-3; D is undetermined. V shed 0 bases and J shed 6 bases, with 4 bases lying between them. The germline V gene encodes CDR1 LNHNV and CDR2 YYDKDF (reference sequence). This CDR3 is built from 12 residues.

This clone has just one count. The chain couples TRBV21-1 to TRBJ1-1. TRBV21-1 is classified as a pseudogene. The CDR3 loop spans 14 amino acids. The CDR3 DNA sequence: TGTGCCAGCAGCGGTGCCGAGCCTTGCGCTGAAGCTTTCTTT. Translated: CASSGAEPCAEAFF.

V and J are TRBV10-2 and TRBJ2-7, with a weak D call TRBD2 (6 bases). The CDR3 consists of 16 residues. Germline-derived CDR1 and CDR2 are WSHSY and SAAADI. The germline V and J ends were trimmed by 6 bases and 2 bases, with 20 bases remaining between them. The CDR3 here is CASSGGLAGRPYEQYF. The CDR3 nucleotides read TGCGCCAGCAGCGGGGGTTTGGCTGGCAGGCCCTACGAGCAGTACTTC.